This T cell receptor (beta chain) was found in a study of identical twins. Using its own MiXCR run on the 5' RACE reads, TCRdb lists one record per CDR3 protein. This sample has 200,000 to 250,000 distinct CDR3 sequences; 6% to 9% occur once, and the top ten carry less than 2%. Comment on this clonotype: Antigen: not known.

Study conclusions and caveats: Models underestimated TCR alpha sharing (out-of-frame) in monozygotic twins.

All donors were healthy Caucasians. Germline V gene lookup returns CDR1 MDHEN and CDR2 SYDVKM. V was shortened by 3 bases and J by 0 bases, with 9 bases between the two germline ends. The CDR3 has 16 residues. This sample also belongs to another study, concerning yellow fever vaccine responses in identical twins.

The J gene is TRBJ1-6, the V gene TRBV28; the D gene is possibly TRBD1 (6 bases). Sequencing was carried out using memory (CD45RO+) T cells sorted from blood. The clonotype originates from a woman aged 18-35 years in good health. The CDR3 sequence is CASSFRTDSYNSPLHF. The CDR3 DNA sequence: TGTGCCAGCAGTTTCCGGACAGACTCCTATAATTCACCCCTCCACTTT. The variable domain in full, completed from reference TRBV28 and TRBJ1-6, reads DVKVTQSSRYLVKRTGEKVFLECVQDMDHENMFWYRQDPGLGLRLIYFSYDVKMKEKGDIPEGYSVSREKKERFSLILESASTNQTSMYLCASSFRTDSYNSPLHFGNGTRLTVT.